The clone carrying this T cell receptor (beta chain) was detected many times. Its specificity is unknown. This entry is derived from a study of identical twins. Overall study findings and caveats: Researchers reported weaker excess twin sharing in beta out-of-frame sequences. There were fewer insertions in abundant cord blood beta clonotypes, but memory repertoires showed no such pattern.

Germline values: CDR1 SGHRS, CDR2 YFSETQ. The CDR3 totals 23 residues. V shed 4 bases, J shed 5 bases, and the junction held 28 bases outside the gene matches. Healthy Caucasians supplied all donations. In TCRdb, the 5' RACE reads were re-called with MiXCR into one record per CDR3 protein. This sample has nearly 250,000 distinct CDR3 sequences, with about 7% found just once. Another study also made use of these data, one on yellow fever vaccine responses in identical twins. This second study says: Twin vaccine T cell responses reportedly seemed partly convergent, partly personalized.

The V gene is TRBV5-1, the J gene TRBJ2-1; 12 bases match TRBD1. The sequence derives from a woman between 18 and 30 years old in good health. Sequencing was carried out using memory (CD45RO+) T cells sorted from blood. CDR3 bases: TGCGCCAGCAGCCCCAAGGGACAGGGGGCGAGGGGAACTAAGCGGGAGCTCCACAATGAGCAGTTCTTC. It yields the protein CASSPKGQGARGTKRELHNEQFF.